What follows describes a single T cell receptor (beta chain). No antigen is known for it. The sample is drawn from a study of blood T cells in healthy people across ages. Overall study findings and caveats: Long-lived donors had more naive CD4+ cells and higher diversity than aged donors. TCR beta diversity, measured per million T cells, fell in a roughly linear way with age.

Through a sample-barcoded 5' primer and a J-beta primer mix, a second PCR was run for roughly 6 to 11 cycles. Each of the samples gave a minimum of 2.5 million paired-end reads that contained CDR3. TCRdb re-called the 5' RACE reads through MiXCR, storing one row per CDR3 protein. The sample contains about 1.4 million distinct CDR3 sequences, around 55% of which appear only once. The sequence derives from a man between 18 and 35 years old in good health. The sequenced sample was blood.

CDR3 in DNA: TGTGCCAGCAGTGTAGGGGGGCCGGTTACCGGGGAGCTGTTTTTT. Translating gives CASSVGGPVTGELFF. This chain joins TRBV2 and TRBJ2-2; D might be TRBD1 or TRBD2, each matching 6 bases. CDR3 size: 15 residues. The germline V and J ends were trimmed by 4 bases and 5 bases, with 14 bases remaining between them. Germline assignment: CDR1 SNHLY and CDR2 FYNNEI.